This TCR beta chain originates from a study of T cells after posttransplantation cyclophosphamide. The study, taken as a whole, reports: Skin or GI-infiltrating T cells shared few TRB sequences with blood. TRB clonality was highly associated with recipient CMV seropositivity and reactivation. Donor-recipient repertoire similarity was low at 1-2 months, rising over year one.

V lost 3 bases, J lost 4 bases, and 3 bases lay in between. The CDR3 runs to 12 residues. Germline-derived CDR1 and CDR2 are MNHEY and SMNVEV (reference sequence). This related bone marrow graft donor gave peripheral blood on the day of marrow donation. A note on this clone: The antigen is unknown.

The assay was immunoSEQ multiplex PCR, and TCRdb's table has in-frame clones only and misses some. The sample holds approximately 47,000 clones; around 94% are singletons and the top ten take around 3%. The sequence came from a woman aged 45-65 years in good health and a related stem cell transplant donor. Sequencing input: PBMCs. The J gene is TRBJ2-2, the V gene TRBV27; D not certain. The CDR3 region has the DNA TGTGCCAGCAGTTTCGGCACCGGGGAGCTGTTTTTT. Residues: CASSFGTGELFF.